These 18 T cell receptor beta chains were sequenced from one sample in a study of blood T cells in healthy people across ages. Primed by a sample-barcoded 5' primer and a J-beta primer mix, a second PCR proceeded for roughly 6 to 12 cycles. TCRdb fed the 5' RACE reads into MiXCR, producing one record per CDR3 protein. The profile covers around 700,000 distinct CDR3 sequences, with 20% to 30% appearing a single time and 9.4% taken by the ten largest. These sequences were also reported in another study, on T cells of mothers and their children.

The sample taken for sequencing was blood. These receptors all stem from a boy younger than 18 in good health.

This clonotype came up a few times. This chain uses TRBV28 with TRBJ2-1; D is unclear. The end of the DNA aligns better with TRBJ2-7, so the J call may be wrong. Germline values: CDR1 MDHEN, CDR2 SYDVKM. CDR3 length equals 16 residues. The CDR3 region is CASSFAGVMTNYEQYF. The CDR3 nucleotides are TGTGCCAGCAGTTTCGCCGGTGTTATGACCAACTACGAGCAGTACTTC.

Worth noting for this clonotype: Germline is not matched at one junction end, which may reflect a read error. In nucleotides, the CDR3 is TGTGCCACCAGCGGGATAAGCACAGATACGCAGTATTTT. Residues: CATSGISTDTQYF. This chain links TRBV7-9 with TRBJ2-3, with 7 bases that match TRBD2. This CDR3 region has 13 residues. The germline V gene encodes CDR1 SEHNR and CDR2 FQNEAQ (reference sequence).

This clonotype was observed a few times. V usage is TRBV27 and J usage is TRBJ2-7; 10 bases line up with TRBD2. Trimming removed 5 bases from V and 2 bases from J; junction bases left unmatched: 3. Germline V gene data show CDR1 as MNHEY and CDR2 as SMNVEV (reference sequence). The CDR3 runs to 14 residues. The CDR3 spells CASSTLAGTYEQYF. The CDR3 DNA is TGTGCCAGCAGTACACTAGCGGGGACCTACGAGCAGTACTTC.

This clonotype was picked up a small number of times. The V and J genes are TRBV7-3 and TRBJ2-2; a possible D gene is TRBD2 (6 bases). The CDR3 has 15 residues. Germline loops: CDR1 SGHTA, CDR2 FQGTGA. Between the trimmed V and J ends, which lost 5 bases and 5 bases, there was a span of 15 bases. The DNA for the CDR3 is TGTGCCAGCAGCCCCGGGGGTGCGGAGACCGGGGAGCTGTTTTTT. This encodes CASSPGGAETGELFF.

V and J are TRBV13 and TRBJ2-7, with a weak D call TRBD1 (5 bases). The CDR3 extends over 15 amino acids. The V end lost 5 bases, the J end lost 3 bases, and 17 bases lay between the germline ends. Germline V gives CDR1 PRHDT, CDR2 FYEKMQ (reference sequence). CDR3 sequence: CASSPSRVQGYEQYF. CDR3 DNA: TGTGCCAGCAGCCCGAGCAGGGTGCAGGGCTACGAGCAGTACTTC. The full variable domain, its missing parts supplied by reference TRBV13 and TRBJ2-7, is AAGVIQSPRHLIKEKRETATLKCYPIPRHDTVYWYQQGPGQDPQFLISFYEKMQSDKGSIPDRFSAQQFSDYHSELNMSSLELGDSALYFCASSPSRVQGYEQYFGPGTRLTVT.

This clonotype was observed a few times. V usage is TRBV5-5 and J usage is TRBJ1-1; the match to TRBD1 covers 7 bases. Germline trimming cut 4 bases from V and 2 bases from J; bases unmatched to any gene: 8. Germline loops: CDR1 SGHKS, CDR2 YYEKEE (reference sequence). The CDR3 extends over 15 amino acids. The CDR3 region has the DNA TGTGCCAGCAGCCTAAGACAGGGTCCTAACACTGAAGCTTTCTTT. It is translated as CASSLRQGPNTEAFF.

The chain links TRBV12-3 or TRBV12-4 to TRBJ2-5; D perhaps matches TRBD1 (6 bases). The CDR3 runs to 14 residues. V was trimmed by 6 bases and J by 7 bases, leaving 18 bases between them. The chain's CDR3 is CASSLGRGRGTQYF. DNA for the CDR3: TGTGCCAGCAGCCTCGGCAGGGGACGGGGGACCCAGTACTTC.

The sample holds a few counts of this clonotype. The chain has TRBV20-1 and TRBJ2-5; 7 bases fit TRBD2. The CDR3 covers 15 residues. The germline CDR1 and CDR2 sequences are DFQATT and SNEGSKA (reference sequence). V lost 6 bases, J lost 1 base, and 11 bases stayed unmatched. In DNA, the CDR3 is TGCAGTGCCCACCGGGGGGTGGGAGGCCAAGAGACCCAGTACTTC. Protein: CSAHRGVGGQETQYF.

This clonotype appeared a few times. The chain joins TRBV5-1 to TRBJ2-5; D assignment may be TRBD1 or TRBD2 (5 bases each). Looked up from germline, CDR1 is SGHRS and CDR2 is YFSETQ. The CDR3 totals 15 residues. V lost 5 bases to trimming and J lost 1 base, with 15 bases between them. CDR3 sequence reads: CASRYWSGTQETQYF. The CDR3 nucleotides are TGCGCCAGCAGATATTGGTCCGGGACCCAAGAGACCCAGTACTTC. The whole variable domain, filled in from reference TRBV5-1 and TRBJ2-5, reads KAGVTQTPRYLIKTRGQQVTLSCSPISGHRSVSWYQQTPGQGLQFLFEYFSETQRNKGNFPGRFSGRQFSNSRSEMNVSTLELGDSALYLCASRYWSGTQETQYFGPGTRLLVL.

The sample holds a few counts of this clonotype. This chain connects TRBV27 to TRBJ2-2, with D perhaps TRBD1 (6 bases). The germline V gene encodes CDR1 MNHEY and CDR2 SMNVEV (reference sequence). V lost 2 bases and J 6 bases, leaving 7 bases between the germline ends. The CDR3 contains 13 residues. The CDR3 region is CASSLQGPGELFF. CDR3 sequence (DNA): TGTGCCAGCAGTTTACAGGGGCCCGGGGAGCTGTTTTTT.

The chain combines TRBV28 with TRBJ2-5, with a possible D match to TRBD2 (5 bases). Germline V gene lookup returns CDR1 MDHEN and CDR2 SYDVKM. This CDR3 has 12 amino acids. V gave up 4 bases and J gave up 9 bases, with 12 bases separating them. The CDR3 reads CASSSLPGAQYF. CDR3 DNA: TGTGCCAGCAGTTCCTTACCCGGGGCCCAGTACTTC.

The chain uses TRBV29-1 and TRBJ1-4; D remains ambiguous. With 7 bases removed from V and 5 bases from J, the gap between germline ends came to 11 bases. Per germline, CDR1 SQVTM and CDR2 ANQGSEA. The CDR3 runs 12 residues. CDR3 region: CSARSGNEKLFF. The CDR3 DNA reads TGCAGCGCCAGATCGGGAAATGAAAAACTGTTTTTT.

The rearrangement joins TRBV9 to TRBJ2-5, with D maybe TRBD2 (6 bases). Trimming took 1 base from V and 1 from J, leaving 17 bases between them. CDR1 is SGDLS and CDR2 is YYNGEE in the germline V gene. The CDR3 loop spans 17 amino acids. This CDR3 is CASSVNPAAGPQETQYF. CDR3 in DNA: TGTGCCAGCAGCGTAAATCCCGCAGCGGGTCCCCAAGAGACCCAGTACTTC.

The chain employs TRBV10-3 and TRBJ2-5; TRBD1 aligns across 7 bases. The V gene's germline CDR1 is ENHRY and CDR2 SYGVKD. The CDR3 covers 13 residues. Trimming took 6 bases from V and 5 from J; bases not matched to a gene: 6. The CDR3 sequence is CAISPDRDETQYF. The CDR3 coding sequence is TGTGCCATCAGCCCTGACAGGGATGAGACCCAGTACTTC.

This clonotype came up a few times. J is TRBJ2-1 and V is TRBV12-3 or TRBV12-4; TRBD2 matches at 7 bases. The CDR3 length is 15 residues. V shed 6 bases and J 9 bases; nucleotides not matched to a gene: 14. CDR3 amino acids: CASRLSGAPSLEQFF. The CDR3 DNA sequence: TGTGCCAGCAGGCTAAGCGGGGCGCCGTCTCTTGAGCAGTTCTTC.

This clonotype was picked up a small number of times. This sequence joins TRBV7-8 and TRBJ2-1; 7 bases match TRBD2. CDR1 and CDR2 from the germline V gene are SGHVS and FQNEAQ. The CDR3 consists of 15 residues. With V trimmed by 6 bases and J by 1 base, 6 bases remained unmatched. CDR3 loop: CASSEAGRSYNEQFF. Written as DNA, the CDR3 is TGTGCCAGCAGTGAAGCGGGGAGATCCTACAATGAGCAGTTCTTC.

At least ten counts were recorded for this clonotype. The V call is TRBV27, the J call TRBJ2-7; 8 bases match TRBD1. V was pared by 3 bases and J by 1 base, with 2 bases of the junction left unmatched. CDR1 is MNHEY and CDR2 is SMNVEV in the germline V gene (reference sequence). The CDR3 has 14 amino acids. CDR3 residues: CASSFRTGSYEQYF. The DNA for the CDR3 is TGTGCCAGCAGTTTCCGGACAGGGTCCTACGAGCAGTACTTC.

Of note for this clonotype: A clone one base away is much larger, so this may be a read error. The chain combines TRBV20-1 with TRBJ2-7; a weak D match, TRBD2 (6 bases). The CDR3 sequence is 12 residues long. The germline gives CDR1 DFQATT, CDR2 SNEGSKA (reference sequence). Trimming shortened V by 5 bases and J by 10 bases, and 18 bases separated the two germline ends. The CDR3 loop is CSARDWIDTQYF. The CDR3 bases are TGCAGTGCTCGGGACTGGATAGATACCCAGTACTTC.